Below are 25 T cell receptor beta chains sequenced from a single sample in a study of blood T cell repertoires in COVID-19. Clones were read by immunoSEQ multiplex PCR, and TCRdb kept only the in-frame ones, dropping some. The sample holds under 200,000 clones; approximately 83% are singletons and the top ten take 9.1%. Sequencing was done on a sample of peripheral blood. The receptors were sampled from a woman older than 75 with active or convalescent COVID-19.

The chain joins TRBV10-3 to TRBJ1-3, with TRBD1 as a possible D gene (6 bases). CDR1 and CDR2 from the germline V gene are ENHRY and SYGVKD. V lost 6 bases and J 0 bases, leaving 12 bases between the germline ends. CDR3 size: 15 residues. The chain's CDR3 is CAIREGGFSGNTIYF. The CDR3 DNA follows: TGTGCCATCAGGGAGGGGGGCTTCTCTGGAAACACCATATATTTT.

This chain uses TRBV5-8 with TRBJ2-1; TRBD2 matches 15 bases. CDR1 and CDR2 (germline): SGHTS, YDEGEE. The CDR3 is 16 residues long. V lost 3 bases to trimming and J lost 9 bases; unmatched junction nucleotides: 7. CDR3 protein: CASSSRTSGGAFEQFF. CDR3 nucleotide sequence: TGTGCCAGCAGCTCCCGGACTAGCGGGGGGGCTTTTGAGCAGTTCTTC.

The V call is TRBV14, the J call TRBJ2-7; TRBD1 matches 8 bases. The V gene's germline CDR1 is SGHDN and CDR2 FVKESK. This CDR3 has 14 residues. The trim removed 6 bases at V and 2 bases at J, leaving 6 bases unmatched. The CDR3 sequence: CASSHRDRPYEQYF. The CDR3 DNA reads as TGTGCCAGCAGTCACCGGGACAGGCCCTACGAGCAGTACTTC.

V is TRBV7-9 and J is TRBJ1-1, with a possible D match to TRBD1 (6 bases). Per the germline V gene, CDR1 is SEHNR and CDR2 is FQNEAQ (reference sequence). V lost 3 bases and J lost 1, with 15 bases in between. The CDR3 length is 16 residues. CDR3 in DNA: TGTGCCAGCAGCTTGAGGGTAACAGGGCAGAACACTGAAGCTTTCTTT. This encodes CASSLRVTGQNTEAFF.

The chain is built from TRBV28 and TRBJ1-1; D is possibly TRBD1 (6 bases). Germline V gene sequence: CDR1 MDHEN, CDR2 SYDVKM. V was shortened by 5 bases and J by 1 base, with 14 bases between the two germline ends. This CDR3 region has 15 residues. The CDR3 is CASSVLNRANTEAFF. DNA for the CDR3: TGTGCCAGCAGTGTCCTAAACAGGGCGAACACTGAAGCTTTCTTT.

V usage is TRBV19 and J usage is TRBJ1-2; TRBD1 might be the D (5 bases). Looked up from germline, CDR1 is LNHDA and CDR2 is SQIVND (reference sequence). Trimming took 6 bases from V and 7 from J, leaving 15 bases between them. CDR3 length equals 13 residues. The CDR3 nucleotides are TGTGCCAGTAGGGGGACTGCCCGTTTTGGCTACACCTTC. Translation gives CASRGTARFGYTF.

V is TRBV10-1 and J is TRBJ2-2; 8 bases map to TRBD2. Germline assignment: CDR1 WNHNN and CDR2 SYGVQD (reference sequence). J gave up 1 base and V 8 bases, and 6 bases lay outside the gene matches. The CDR3 runs 15 residues. The CDR3 DNA is TGCGCCAGCTCAACGGGGGGGGTGAACACCGGGGAGCTGTTTTTT. This gives the protein CASSTGGVNTGELFF.

The chain employs TRBV7-5 and TRBJ1-5. TRBV7-5 is a known pseudogene. The length of the CDR3 is 16 residues. CDR3 sequence (DNA): TGTGCCAGAAGCTTAGTGGAGGGGAGGAGCAATCAGCCCCAGCATTTT. It translates to CARSLVEGRSNQPQHF.

The chain recombines TRBV5-4 with TRBJ1-4; no reliable D call. From germline, CDR1 is SGHNT and CDR2 YYREEE (reference sequence). The CDR3 length is 15 residues. Trimming removed 1 base from V and 3 bases from J, with 10 bases in between. DNA of the CDR3: TGTGCCAGCAGCTTGAATCGCGGTGCTAATGAAAAACTGTTTTTT. This translates into CASSLNRGANEKLFF.

The chain recombines TRBV19 with TRBJ2-1, with D perhaps TRBD1 (6 bases). This CDR3 is built from 14 residues. Germline V lookup: CDR1 LNHDA, CDR2 SQIVND (reference sequence). Deletions cut 7 bases from V and 3 bases from J, with 13 bases between. The CDR3 DNA follows: TGTGCCAGTACCGATACAGGGAACTACAATGAGCAGTTCTTC. Translated, it gives CASTDTGNYNEQFF.

The V and J genes are TRBV6-6 and TRBJ1-3, with a tentative D call TRBD1 (5 bases). CDR3 size: 17 residues. Germline V lookup: CDR1 MNHNY, CDR2 SVGAGI (reference sequence). The V end lost 5 bases, the J end lost 0 bases, and 17 bases lay between the germline ends. CDR3 in DNA: TGTGCCAGCAGTCTACAAACGACGGGACTCTCTGGAAACACCATATATTTT. Translation gives CASSLQTTGLSGNTIYF.

V and J are TRBV6-5 and TRBJ1-1; 8 positions match TRBD1. This CDR3 spans 14 amino acids. The trim removed 6 bases at V and 2 bases at J, leaving 5 bases unmatched. CDR1 is MNHEY and CDR2 is SVGAGI in the germline V gene. The CDR3 nucleotides read TGTGCCAGCAGCCGACAGGGGACTAACACTGAAGCTTTCTTT. This gives the protein CASSRQGTNTEAFF.

This clone was found once. V gene TRBV7-2 combines with J gene TRBJ2-2; D is uncertain. V was trimmed by 5 bases and J by 1 base, leaving 11 bases between them. Germline-derived CDR1 and CDR2 are SGHTA and FQGNSA. The CDR3 is 15 amino acids. DNA of the CDR3: TGTGCCAGCAGCCCCCGGGTCGTGAACACCGGGGAGCTGTTTTTT. Its protein product is CASSPRVVNTGELFF.

This sequence joins TRBV11-3 and TRBJ1-1; 10 nucleotides agree with TRBD1. This CDR3 has 15 amino acids. Per germline, CDR1 SGHNT and CDR2 YENEEA. V shed 0 bases and J 12 bases; nucleotides not matched to a gene: 10. CDR3 amino acids: CASSLDSDRGRWPFF. The CDR3 DNA sequence: TGTGCCAGCAGCTTAGATTCTGACAGGGGGCGCTGGCCTTTCTTT.

The chain carries TRBV7-9 and TRBJ2-2, with 8 bases identical to TRBD2. Per the germline V gene, CDR1 is SEHNR and CDR2 is FQNEAQ (reference sequence). The CDR3 sequence is 16 residues long. The V segment lost 5 bases and the J segment 1 base; nucleotides outside the gene matches: 6. CDR3 sequence reads: CASSPLGTRNTGELFF. The CDR3, as DNA: TGTGCCAGCAGCCCCCTCGGGACTAGGAACACCGGGGAGCTGTTTTTT.

The gene calls are TRBV2 and TRBJ2-2, with D unclear. Germline CDR1 and CDR2: SNHLY and FYNNEI. The CDR3 length is 14 residues. Trimming took off 7 bases at V and 6 bases at J, with 15 bases between the two ends. The CDR3 DNA reads as TGTGCCAGCACGAGAGTAGCTGCCCCCGGGGAGCTGTTTTTT. It translates to CASTRVAAPGELFF.

The chain has TRBV18 and TRBJ1-5; D gene uncertain. The CDR3 contains 14 residues. Germline CDR1 and CDR2: KGHSH and LQKENI. V lost 2 bases, J lost 1 base, and 6 bases lay in between. CDR3 coding DNA: TGTGCCAGCTCACCAGCGCAAAGCAATCAGCCCCAGCATTTT. Residues: CASSPAQSNQPQHF.

The rearrangement links TRBV12-3 or TRBV12-4 to TRBJ1-5; D ambiguous. This CDR3 comprises 13 residues. V shed 6 bases and J shed 3 bases, with 9 bases lying between them. DNA of the CDR3: TGTGCCAGCAGAGGACTACCCAATCAGCCCCAGCATTTT. It is translated as CASRGLPNQPQHF.

The chain carries TRBV19 and TRBJ2-3; D might be TRBD2 (6 bases). The CDR3 runs to 15 residues. The ends were cut back, 4 bases at V and 5 bases at J, with 16 bases in the middle. The germline V gene has CDR1 LNHDA and CDR2 SQIVND (reference sequence). CDR3 bases: TGTGCCAGTAGTAAGCGGGCAGGGTCAATAGATACGCAGTATTTT. This sequence encodes CASSKRAGSIDTQYF.

V usage is TRBV10-3 and J usage is TRBJ1-2, with 7 bases lining up with TRBD1. The germline V gene has CDR1 ENHRY and CDR2 SYGVKD. Trimming cost V 2 bases and J 6 bases; bases outside gene matches: 3. This CDR3 is built from 13 residues. The CDR3: CAISEGQVDGYTF. In DNA form, the CDR3 reads TGTGCCATCAGTGAGGGACAGGTAGATGGCTACACCTTC.

This clone was seen a few times. The genes are TRBV4-1 and TRBJ1-4, with D maybe TRBD1 (6 bases). Looked up from germline, CDR1 is MGHRA and CDR2 is YSYEKL. The V end was cut by 4 bases, the J end by 7 bases, with 22 bases between. The CDR3 runs 17 residues. CDR3 region: CASSRLVWGQSGEKLFF. In nucleotides, the CDR3 is TGCGCCAGCAGCCGCCTAGTATGGGGGCAATCGGGTGAAAAACTGTTTTTT.

The chain couples TRBV2 to TRBJ1-1; no definite D call. Trimming cost V 8 bases and J 0 bases, with 10 bases left between them. This CDR3 contains 13 residues. Germline values: CDR1 SNHLY, CDR2 FYNNEI. The CDR3 sequence is CASQRLMNTEAFF. CDR3 nucleotides: TGTGCCAGCCAAAGACTGATGAACACTGAAGCTTTCTTT.

The CDR3 protein is CASSQGWGENDQPQHF. CDR3 bases: TGTGCCAGCAGCCAAGGTTGGGGGGAAAATGATCAGCCCCAGCATTTT. The chain links TRBV3-1 (or the pseudogene TRBV3-2) to TRBJ1-5; TRBD1 is a possible D gene (5 bases). CDR1 is LGHDT, CDR2 YNNKEL, per germline (reference sequence). The length of the CDR3 is 16 residues. The ends were cut back, 1 base at V and 5 bases at J, with 15 bases in the middle.

CDR3: CASSVAGGYGYTF. Written as DNA, the CDR3 is TGTGCCAGTAGTGTCGCAGGCGGGTATGGCTACACCTTC. This sequence joins TRBV19 and TRBJ1-2, with D hard to call. Germline V CDR1 and CDR2: LNHDA, SQIVND (reference sequence). The V and J ends lost 5 bases and 5 bases respectively, with 12 bases between them. This CDR3 region has 13 residues.

This chain uses TRBV5-4 with TRBJ1-2; 9 bases map to TRBD1. V gave up 3 bases and J gave up 4 bases; unmatched junction bases: 7. There are 15 residues in the CDR3. The V gene's germline CDR1 is SGHNT and CDR2 YYREEE (reference sequence). CDR3 DNA sequence: TGTGCCAGCAGCTCCCCACAGGGACAGGGCTATGGCTACACCTTC. Amino acid sequence: CASSSPQGQGYGYTF.